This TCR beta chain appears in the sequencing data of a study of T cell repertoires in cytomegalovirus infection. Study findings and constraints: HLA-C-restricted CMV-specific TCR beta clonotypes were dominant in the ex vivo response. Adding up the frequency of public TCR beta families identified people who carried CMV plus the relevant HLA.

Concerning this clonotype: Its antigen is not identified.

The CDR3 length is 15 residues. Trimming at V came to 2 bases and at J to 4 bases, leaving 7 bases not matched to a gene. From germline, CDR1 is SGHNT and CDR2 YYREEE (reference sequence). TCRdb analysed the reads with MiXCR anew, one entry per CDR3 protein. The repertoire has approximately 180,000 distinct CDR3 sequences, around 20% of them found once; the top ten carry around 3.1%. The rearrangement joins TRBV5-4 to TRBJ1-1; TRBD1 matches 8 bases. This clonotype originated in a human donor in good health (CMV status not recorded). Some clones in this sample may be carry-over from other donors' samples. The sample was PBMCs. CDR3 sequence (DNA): TGTGCCAGCAGCTTCCCAGGGGGCAGGGGCACTGAAGCTTTCTTT. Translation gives CASSFPGGRGTEAFF.